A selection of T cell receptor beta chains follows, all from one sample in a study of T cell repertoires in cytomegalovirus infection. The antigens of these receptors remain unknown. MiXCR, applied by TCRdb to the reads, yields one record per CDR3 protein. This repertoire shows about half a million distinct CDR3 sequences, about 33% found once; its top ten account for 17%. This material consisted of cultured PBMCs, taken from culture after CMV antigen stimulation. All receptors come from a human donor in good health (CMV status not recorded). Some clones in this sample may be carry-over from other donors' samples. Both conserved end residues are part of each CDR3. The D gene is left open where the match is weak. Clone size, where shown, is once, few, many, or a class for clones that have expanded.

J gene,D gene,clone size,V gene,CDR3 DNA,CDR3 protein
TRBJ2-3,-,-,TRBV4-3,TGCGCCAGCAGCCAAGATGGGGGGACCTGGGGAGATACGCAGTATTTT,CASSQDGGTWGDTQYF
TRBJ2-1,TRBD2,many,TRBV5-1,TGCGCCAGCAGCTCCTCCGGGACTAGCGGGATAGGGTTTTTCTACAATGAGCAGTTCTTC,CASSSSGTSGIGFFYNEQFF
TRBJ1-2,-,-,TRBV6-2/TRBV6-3,TGTGCCAGCAGTTACTCAAGGGATTGGAGCGGCTACACCTTC,CASSYSRDWSGYTF
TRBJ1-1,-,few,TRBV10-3,TGTGCCATCAGTGATGGGGACACTGAAGCTTTCTTT,CAISDGDTEAFF
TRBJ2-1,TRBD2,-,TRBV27,TGTGCCAGCAATCTCTTGACTAGCGGGAGGTACCCCAATGAGCAGTTCTTC,CASNLLTSGRYPNEQFF
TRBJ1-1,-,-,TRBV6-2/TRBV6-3,TGTGCCAGCAGCTTCGACGCTGGGCAACTTGAAGCTTTCTTT,CASSFDAGQLEAFF
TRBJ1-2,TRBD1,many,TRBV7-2,TGTGCCAGCAGCCCAACCCGGACAGGGGGCTTGACTGGCTACACCTTC,CASSPTRTGGLTGYTF
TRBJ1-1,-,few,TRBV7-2,TGTGCCAGCAGCTCAGGACAGATGAACACTGAAGCTTTCTTT,CASSSGQMNTEAFF
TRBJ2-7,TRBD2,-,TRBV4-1,TGCGCCAGCAGCCGGACGCTAGCGGGGGATGCCTACGAGCAGTACTTC,CASSRTLAGDAYEQYF
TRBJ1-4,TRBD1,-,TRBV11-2,TGTGCCAGCAGCTTAAATGGACAGGGAGGTGAAAAACTGTTTTTT,CASSLNGQGGEKLFF
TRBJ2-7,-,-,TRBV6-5,TGTGCCAGCAGTTACTCGACACTGCCCCACTACGAGCAGTACTTC,CASSYSTLPHYEQYF
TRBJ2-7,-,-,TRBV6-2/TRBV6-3,TGTGCCAGCAGTTACGCGACTAGAAACGAGCAGTACTTC,CASSYATRNEQYF
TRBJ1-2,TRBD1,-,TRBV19,TGTGCCAGTAGTCCACCTCGACAGGGGGGCTATGGCTACACCTTC,CASSPPRQGGYGYTF
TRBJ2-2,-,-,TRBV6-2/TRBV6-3,TGTGCCAGCATAGACTTTAGCCAGAGCACCGGGGAGCTGTTTTTT,CASIDFSQSTGELFF
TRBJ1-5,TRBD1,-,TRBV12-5,TGTGCTAGTGGCCTGGGCGGACAGGGCGTTCAAACCCAGCATTTT,CASGLGGQGVQTQHF
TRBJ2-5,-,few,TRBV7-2,TGTGCCAGCAGCTTAGGGTCTCACGATCGGACCCAGTACTTC,CASSLGSHDRTQYF
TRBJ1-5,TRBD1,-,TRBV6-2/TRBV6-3,TGTGCCAGCAGACAACCCGGACAGGGAAGAAAGCCCCAGCATTTT,CASRQPGQGRKPQHF
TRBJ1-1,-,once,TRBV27,TGTGCCAGCGGGCAGTTGAACACTGAAGCTTTCTTT,CASGQLNTEAFF
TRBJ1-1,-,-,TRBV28,TGTGCCAGCAGCCCGGAGGGGATGGGGACTGAAGCTTTCTTT,CASSPEGMGTEAFF
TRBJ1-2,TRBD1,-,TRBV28,TGTGCCAGCATTGACAGGGTACGGGGCTATGGCTACACCTTC,CASIDRVRGYGYTF
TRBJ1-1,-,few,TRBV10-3,TGTGCCATCAGTGAGGGGTCGAACACTGAAGCTTTCTTT,CAISEGSNTEAFF
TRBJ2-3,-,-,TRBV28,TGTGCCAGCAGGCTAGGTCGCACAGATACGCAGTATTTT,CASRLGRTDTQYF
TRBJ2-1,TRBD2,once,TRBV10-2,TGCGCCAGCAGTGACCTAGCGGGGGCCCTCAATGAGCAGTTCTTC,CASSDLAGALNEQFF
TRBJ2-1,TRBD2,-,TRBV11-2,TGTGCCAGCAGCTTAGGCCCGGGACGAGCTTCTAGCGGGAGGTACAATGAGCAGTTCTTC,CASSLGPGRASSGRYNEQFF
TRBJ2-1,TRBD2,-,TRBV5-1,TGCGCCAGCAGCTTGGGAGCGGGAGTAAAAAACGAGCAGTTCTTC,CASSLGAGVKNEQFF
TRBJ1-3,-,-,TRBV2,TGTGCCAGCCGATTAGAGTCGGCCATATATTTT,CASRLESAIYF
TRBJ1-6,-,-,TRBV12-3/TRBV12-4,TGTGCCAGCAGTTTAGTCGGGGGCTATAATTCACCCCTCCACTTT,CASSLVGGYNSPLHF
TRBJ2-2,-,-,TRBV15,TGTGCCACCAGCAGGTCCCTACGGGAGCTGTTTTTT,CATSRSLRELFF
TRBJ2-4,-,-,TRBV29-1,TGCAGCGTTGAGACAGTAAACATTCAGTACTTC,CSVETVNIQYF
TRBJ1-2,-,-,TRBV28,TGTGCCAGCAGTTTTTCATTAGGGACGAACAGAGGCTACACCTTC,CASSFSLGTNRGYTF
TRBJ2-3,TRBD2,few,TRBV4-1,TGCGCCAGCAGCCAGAGGACTAGCGGAGACACAGATACGCAGTATTTT,CASSQRTSGDTDTQYF
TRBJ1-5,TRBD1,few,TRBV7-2,TGTGCCAGCAGCGCCCCGGACAGGGCTCAGCCCCAGCATTTT,CASSAPDRAQPQHF
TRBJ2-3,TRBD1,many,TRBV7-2,TGTGCCAGCAGCTTGGCCTTTGGGACAGGAATTATAGGGGTCGTTACGCAGTATTTT,CASSLAFGTGIIGVVTQYF
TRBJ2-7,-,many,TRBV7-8,TGTGCCAGCACCCCAGATACCCGGGGGGCTGGGGACGAGCAGTACTTC,CASTPDTRGAGDEQYF
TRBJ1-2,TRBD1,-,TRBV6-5,TGTGCCAGCAGTAACCGGGACAGTAACTATGGCTACACCTTC,CASSNRDSNYGYTF
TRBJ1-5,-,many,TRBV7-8,TGTGCCAGCAGCTTAAGTGACAGCAGCAATCAGCCCCAGCATTTT,CASSLSDSSNQPQHF
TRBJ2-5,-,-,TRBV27,TGTGCCAGCAGTTTATCATCTTTTCACCGGGCCGTAGCACAAGAGACCCAGTACTTC,CASSLSSFHRAVAQETQYF
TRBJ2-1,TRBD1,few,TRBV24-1,TGTGCCACCAGTGTGGACAGGGGAACGGACAATGAGCAGTTCTTC,CATSVDRGTDNEQFF
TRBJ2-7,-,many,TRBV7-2,TGTGCCAGCAGCCCGTGGCGAACCTACGAGCAGTACTTC,CASSPWRTYEQYF
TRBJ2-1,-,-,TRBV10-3,TGTGCCATCAGTGAGCAGGCTAGCGAGGGCAATGAGCAGTTCTTC,CAISEQASEGNEQFF
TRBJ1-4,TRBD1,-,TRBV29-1,TGCAGCGTTGAAGAGACAGGGGGGTATGAAAAACTGTTTTTT,CSVEETGGYEKLFF
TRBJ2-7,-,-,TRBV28,TGTGCCAGCAGTTTGTCTGCGGAACGCGAGCAGTACTTC,CASSLSAEREQYF
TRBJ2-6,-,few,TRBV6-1,TGTGCCACAGCCCCTTGGAGTCTCTCTGGGGCCAACGTCCTGACTTTC,CATAPWSLSGANVLTF
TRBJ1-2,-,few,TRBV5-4,TGTGCCAGCAGCTTACAGGCACCACCCTATGGCTACACCTTC,CASSLQAPPYGYTF
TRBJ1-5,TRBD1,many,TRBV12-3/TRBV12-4,TGTGCCAGCAGTCCATGGACAGGGGGCCTTAGCAATCAGCCCCAGCATTTT,CASSPWTGGLSNQPQHF
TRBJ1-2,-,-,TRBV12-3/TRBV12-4,TGTGCCAGCAGTTTGGGACATGCCTCATATGGCTACACCTTC,CASSLGHASYGYTF
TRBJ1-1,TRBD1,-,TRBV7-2,TGTGCCAGCAGAAGGGGGCCGAGCACTGAAGCTTTCTTT,CASRRGPSTEAFF
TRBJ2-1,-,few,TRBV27,TGTGCCAGCAACGAAGGGTTTCTTCAAGGGGGGAATGAGCAGTTCTTC,CASNEGFLQGGNEQFF
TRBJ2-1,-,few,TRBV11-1,TGTGCCAGCAGCTCCCTCGGGTCCCGAGGGGAGTTCTTC,CASSSLGSRGEFF
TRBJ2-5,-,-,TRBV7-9,TGTGCCAGCAGCTTAGTCCCCCGGGAGAAAGAGACCCAGTACTTC,CASSLVPREKETQYF